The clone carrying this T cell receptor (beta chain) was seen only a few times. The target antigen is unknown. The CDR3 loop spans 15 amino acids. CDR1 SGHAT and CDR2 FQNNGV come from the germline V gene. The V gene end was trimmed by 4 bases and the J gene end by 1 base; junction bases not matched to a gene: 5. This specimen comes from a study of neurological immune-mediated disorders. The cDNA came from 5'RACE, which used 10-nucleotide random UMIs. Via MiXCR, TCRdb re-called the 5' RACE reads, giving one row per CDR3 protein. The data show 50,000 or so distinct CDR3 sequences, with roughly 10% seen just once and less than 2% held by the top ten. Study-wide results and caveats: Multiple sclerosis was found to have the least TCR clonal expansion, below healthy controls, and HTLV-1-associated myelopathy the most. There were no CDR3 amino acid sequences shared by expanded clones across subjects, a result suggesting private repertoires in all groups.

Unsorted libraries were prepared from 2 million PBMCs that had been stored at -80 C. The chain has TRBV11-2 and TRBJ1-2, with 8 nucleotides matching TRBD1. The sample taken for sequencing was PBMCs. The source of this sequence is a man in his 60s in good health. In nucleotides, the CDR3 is TGTGCCAGCAGCTCGACAGGGGTCATTAACTATGGCTACACCTTC. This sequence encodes CASSSTGVINYGYTF. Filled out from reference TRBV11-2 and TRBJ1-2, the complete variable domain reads EAGVAQSPRYKIIEKRQSVAFWCNPISGHATLYWYQQILGQGPKLLIQFQNNGVVDDSQLPKDRFSAERLKGVDSTLKIQPAKLEDSAVYLCASSSTGVINYGYTFGSGTRLTVV.